The rows below give T cell receptor beta chains drawn from one sample of a study of T cell responses to AZD1222 COVID-19 vaccine. TCRdb's table, derived via immunoSEQ multiplex PCR, lists solely in-frame clones and lacks some. The sample shows approximately 110,000 clones, more than 80% of them seen only once. Source: peripheral blood, taken on day 0 of AZD1222 vaccination. These receptors were taken from an adult in good health. Each CDR3 is given with its conserved first and last residue. D genes are given only for firm matches. A clone size is listed for some rows: how often the clone was seen (once, few, many), or a class if it is expanded.

TGTGCCAGTACACAGCCGAGCTCCTATAATTCACCCCTCCACTTT,CASTQPSSYNSPLHF,TRBV19,15,TRBJ1-6,NA,NA
TGTGCCAGCAGTACACCTCCTAGGCAAGAGACCCAGTACTTC,CASSTPPRQETQYF,TRBV7-2,14,TRBJ2-5,NA,NA
TGTGCCAGCAGCCCGGGGTCCCACACAGATACGCAGTATTTT,CASSPGSHTDTQYF,TRBV7-2,14,TRBJ2-3,NA,NA
TGTGCCAGCAGGAAGGGGGCAACTGAAGCTTTCTTT,CASRKGATEAFF,TRBV28,12,TRBJ1-1,TRBD1,NA
TGTGCCAGCAGCCCGGGGGGGACAGGAACTAATGAAAAACTGTTTTTT,CASSPGGTGTNEKLFF,TRBV9,16,TRBJ1-4,TRBD1,NA
TGTGCCAGCAGTTATGTTTTTATGGAAGACTATGGCTACACCTTC,CASSYVFMEDYGYTF,TRBV6-5,15,TRBJ1-2,NA,NA
TGCGCCAGCAGCACGAATAGGGCCTACGAGCAGTACTTC,CASSTNRAYEQYF,TRBV5-1,13,TRBJ2-7,NA,NA
TGTGCCAGCAGCGCTGCCAGGGATTGGGGCACTGAAGCTTTCTTT,CASSAARDWGTEAFF,TRBV28,15,TRBJ1-1,NA,NA
TGTGCCAGCAGTGAATGGACGGGGGACGACGAGCAGTACTTC,CASSEWTGDDEQYF,TRBV6-1,14,TRBJ2-7,NA,NA
TGTGCCAGCAGCCGTGGGAAAGAAGACATTCAGTACTTC,CASSRGKEDIQYF,TRBV12-3/TRBV12-4,13,TRBJ2-4,NA,few
TGTGCCTGGAGTGCCGGACAGGGGGCACACGAGCAGTACTTC,CAWSAGQGAHEQYF,TRBV30,14,TRBJ2-7,TRBD1,NA
TGTGCCAGCAGTTTCCCGGGGAGCCCCGATCAGCCCCAGCATTTT,CASSFPGSPDQPQHF,TRBV28,15,TRBJ1-5,NA,NA
TGTGCCAGCAGCCAAGACGGGGGCCTCCCCTGGGAGTTCTTC,CASSQDGGLPWEFF,TRBV4-2,14,TRBJ2-1,NA,NA
TGTGCCAGCAGTGAAATGGAGGGCCCTGGGGCCAACGTCCTGACTTTC,CASSEMEGPGANVLTF,TRBV2,16,TRBJ2-6,NA,NA
TGTGCCTGGAGGAGCAGCCCGTTTTACGGCTACACCTTC,CAWRSSPFYGYTF,TRBV30,13,TRBJ1-2,NA,NA
TGTGCCAGCAGTGTGGGCAGGCCTGGCGATACGCAGTATTTT,CASSVGRPGDTQYF,TRBV2,14,TRBJ2-3,NA,NA
TGTGCCAGCAGCTTAAACGGAGGCTCCACAGATACGCAGTATTTT,CASSLNGGSTDTQYF,TRBV7-6,15,TRBJ2-3,NA,NA
TGTGCCAGCAGTTACGACAGGGTTACACCCCTCCACTTT,CASSYDRVTPLHF,TRBV6-5,13,TRBJ1-6,TRBD1,once
TGCAGCGTTGTAGGGGGGTACGGGACCGGGGAGCTGTTTTTT,CSVVGGYGTGELFF,TRBV29-1,14,TRBJ2-2,NA,NA
TGTGCCAGCAGTCCAAGACTAGCGGGAGCCGGGGAGCTGTTTTTT,CASSPRLAGAGELFF,TRBV6-5,15,TRBJ2-2,TRBD2,NA
TGTGCCAGCAGTCCCAGGACAGGGGGTAACGAGCAGTACTTC,CASSPRTGGNEQYF,TRBV28,14,TRBJ2-7,TRBD1,NA
TGTGCCAGCAGCTTTTCGTTCGTGGGTAATGAGCAGTTCTTC,CASSFSFVGNEQFF,TRBV11-2,14,TRBJ2-1,NA,NA
TGTGCCAGCAGTCAGGGTACCTACGAGCAGTACTTC,CASSQGTYEQYF,TRBV12-3/TRBV12-4,12,TRBJ2-7,NA,NA
TGTGCCAGCAGGGGGGGACCAGGCATGAACACTGAAGCTTTCTTT,CASRGGPGMNTEAFF,TRBV9,15,TRBJ1-1,NA,NA
TGTGCCAGCAGTAGGGGGGGCGGGATCTACGAGCAGTACTTC,CASSRGGGIYEQYF,TRBV27,14,TRBJ2-7,NA,NA
TGTGCTAGTGGTTTGGGCGGGACAGGGTATGCAGATACGCAGTATTTT,CASGLGGTGYADTQYF,TRBV12-5,16,TRBJ2-3,TRBD1,NA
TGTGCCAGCAGCTTGCCGGCTAGCGGGAGGGCCGCGTACGAGCAGTACTTC,CASSLPASGRAAYEQYF,TRBV13,17,TRBJ2-7,TRBD2,NA
TGCGCCAGCAGCTTAGGGGTAAGAGCTTTCTTT,CASSLGVRAFF,TRBV5-1,11,TRBJ1-1,NA,NA
TGTGCCAGCAGCGAGGGGAGACCGGGCCGAGGGACCCAGTACTTC,CASSEGRPGRGTQYF,TRBV7-2,15,TRBJ2-5,NA,NA
TGTGCCAGCAGCTTGCGCGAGTATGGCTACACCTTC,CASSLREYGYTF,TRBV5-6,12,TRBJ1-2,NA,NA
TGTGCCAGCAGCTTGATTCCACAGGGAGGAGAAAAACTGTTTTTT,CASSLIPQGGEKLFF,TRBV5-5,15,TRBJ1-4,NA,few
TGTGCCAGCAGCTCCCCCCGAAAAGATTCCTCTGGAAACACCATATATTTT,CASSSPRKDSSGNTIYF,TRBV11-2,17,TRBJ1-3,NA,NA
TGTGCCAGCAGTTACGGGCAGGGGGGAAACTATGGCTACACCTTC,CASSYGQGGNYGYTF,TRBV6-5,15,TRBJ1-2,TRBD1,NA
TGTGCCACCAGCAGAGATCAGGGACAGGTACCTTCCAATGAGCAGTTCTTC,CATSRDQGQVPSNEQFF,TRBV15,17,TRBJ2-1,TRBD1,NA
TGTGCCATCAGGCCTGGGACCCTAGGGGATGAAAAACTGTTTTTT,CAIRPGTLGDEKLFF,TRBV10-3,15,TRBJ1-4,NA,NA
TGTGCCAGCAGCTATGACGAGGTGGGCGGCTACACCTTC,CASSYDEVGGYTF,TRBV7-9,13,TRBJ1-2,NA,NA
TGTGCCAGCAGTTTATTTACGGAAAACTATGGCTACACCTTC,CASSLFTENYGYTF,TRBV28,14,TRBJ1-2,NA,NA
TGTGCCAGCAGCCCAGGGGGTCACACCGGGGAGCTGTTTTTT,CASSPGGHTGELFF,TRBV13,14,TRBJ2-2,TRBD1,NA